Listed below are T cell receptor beta chains from one sample, sequenced in a study of T-cell reconstitution after alpha-beta-depleted transplantation in children. TCRdb reanalysed the PCR reads using MiXCR and keeps one entry per CDR3 protein. The table has about 580,000 distinct CDR3 sequences, 20% to 25% seen once. Sequencing was performed on PBMCs, mostly from graft donor cells, taken 360 days after TCRalphabeta/CD19-depleted stem cell transplant. The receptors stem from a boy under two years old who had a stem cell transplant for acute myeloid leukemia, so the T cells may come from the graft donor. CDR3s include the opening cysteine and the closing phenylalanine or tryptophan. D genes are given only for firm matches. Clone size, where shown, is once, few, many, or a class for clones that have expanded.

j_call v_call d_call clone_size cdr3_nt cdr3_aa
TRBJ1-2 TRBV20-1 NA few TGCAGTGCCCTCCAGACAGTTGGCTACACCTTC CSALQTVGYTF
TRBJ1-2 TRBV9 NA few TGTGCCAGCAGCGTAGGCTGGACAGTCTATGGCTACACCTTC CASSVGWTVYGYTF
TRBJ2-3 TRBV7-6 NA NA TGTGCCAGCAGCTTAAATCCCCTAACAGATACGCAGTATTTT CASSLNPLTDTQYF
TRBJ2-3 TRBV5-1 TRBD2 many TGCGCCAGCAGCCCACTAGCGGGGGGCCGGGTTGATACGCAGTATTTT CASSPLAGGRVDTQYF
TRBJ2-2 TRBV5-5 TRBD1 many TGTGCCAGCAGCTTTGGACAGGGGGCGACCGGGGAGCTGTTTTTT CASSFGQGATGELFF
TRBJ1-3 TRBV12-3/TRBV12-4 NA many TGTGCCAGCAGTTTAGATCCCTTGAGCTCTGGAAACACCATATATTTT CASSLDPLSSGNTIYF
TRBJ2-2 TRBV29-1 NA many TGCAGCGTTGAGAAGTTGACCGGGGAGCTGTTTTTT CSVEKLTGELFF
TRBJ1-2 TRBV12-3/TRBV12-4 NA many TGTGCCGAAGGGTCCCAGCGGGCCTATGGCTACACCTTC CAEGSQRAYGYTF
TRBJ2-1 TRBV7-2 NA many TGTGCCAGCAGCTTAAGTAAGTTAGGTGAGCAGTTCTTC CASSLSKLGEQFF
TRBJ1-1 TRBV5-5 NA many TGTGCCACTAGGAGGGAGTGGTTGAACACTGAAGCTTTCTTT CATRREWLNTEAFF